This TCR beta chain appears in the sequencing data of a study of blood T cell repertoires in COVID-19. The assay was immunoSEQ multiplex PCR, and TCRdb's table has in-frame clones only and misses some. The table shows more than 95,000 clones, with around 76% occurring only once. The sequenced sample consisted of peripheral blood. This TCR was recovered from a woman between 65 and 79 years old with acute or convalescent COVID-19.

CDR3 residues: CASSRDRSYGYTF. In nucleotides, the CDR3 is TGCGCCAGCAGTCGGGACAGGAGTTATGGCTACACCTTC. This chain connects TRBV10-1 to TRBJ1-2, with 8 bases identical to TRBD1. The junction had 4 bases not matched to a gene; V was cut back by 5 bases and J by 5 bases. The CDR3 consists of 13 residues. Germline V gene lookup returns CDR1 WNHNN and CDR2 SYGVQD (reference sequence).